The 25 T cell receptor beta chains presented below share a single source sample, sequenced in a study of blood T cells in healthy people across ages. Using a J-beta primer mix together with a sample-barcoded 5' primer, a second PCR was run for about 7 to 12 cycles. In TCRdb, the 5' RACE reads were re-called with MiXCR into one record per CDR3 protein. The data show roughly 1,300,000 distinct CDR3 sequences, with 59% seen just once and about 6.7% held by the top ten. Sample: blood. The source is a man younger than 35 in good health.

This chain joins TRBV20-1 and TRBJ1-6, with TRBD1 matching 9 bases. The CDR3 is made up of 14 amino acids. In germline, CDR1 is DFQATT, CDR2 SNEGSKA (reference sequence). Trimming cost V 6 bases and J 6 bases; bases outside gene matches: 6. CDR3 sequence reads: CSAPQGAGNSPLHF. The CDR3 DNA reads TGCAGTGCGCCACAGGGGGCCGGTAATTCACCCCTCCACTTT.

The J gene is TRBJ2-7, the V gene TRBV20-1; TRBD1 aligns across 7 bases. Germline V CDR1 and CDR2: DFQATT, SNEGSKA (reference sequence). V trimming: 0 bases; J trimming: 0 bases; junction bases outside the gene matches: 5. The CDR3 covers 15 residues. The CDR3 DNA follows: TGCAGTGCTAGAGACCCGGGACAGAACTCCTACGAGCAGTACTTC. Protein product: CSARDPGQNSYEQYF.

The gene calls are TRBV3-1 and TRBJ2-4; D is possibly TRBD2 (5 bases). The CDR3 extends over 15 amino acids. Germline CDR1 and CDR2: LGHDT and YNNKEL (reference sequence). The ends were cut back, 0 bases at V and 3 bases at J, with 9 bases in the middle. The DNA of the CDR3 is TGTGCCAGCAGCCAAGACGGGGTACTCAAAAACATTCAGTACTTC. Protein: CASSQDGVLKNIQYF.

The DNA of the CDR3 is TGTGCCAGCTCACCACCATCAACGGACGAGCAGTACTTC. It is translated as CASSPPSTDEQYF. The gene calls are TRBV18 and TRBJ2-4; unclear D gene. The closer fit of TRBJ2-7 to the DNA end suggests the J call may be wrong. This CDR3 spans 13 amino acids. CDR1 KGHSH and CDR2 LQKENI come from the germline V gene.

V is TRBV12-3 or TRBV12-4 and J is TRBJ2-6; 7 nucleotides align to TRBD1. The CDR3 length is 19 residues. V dropped 1 base and J dropped 4; count of bases not matched to a gene: 13. CDR3 sequence reads: CASSLVQATWDSGANVLTF. The CDR3, as DNA: TGTGCCAGCAGTTTAGTCCAGGCAACGTGGGACAGCGGGGCCAACGTCCTGACTTTC.

The CDR3 region has the DNA TGCAGTGCTAGCGATCGATTGGCGGGGACAGGGATCTCACCCCTCCACTTT. Protein sequence: CSASDRLAGTGISPLHF. The V and J genes are TRBV20-1 and TRBJ1-6; 9 bases are shared with TRBD1. The CDR3 runs 17 residues. After removal of 3 bases from V and 10 bases from J, the junction contained 16 bases not matched to a gene. Germline V CDR1 and CDR2: DFQATT, SNEGSKA (reference sequence).

The V call is TRBV6-6, the J call TRBJ2-3; 7 nucleotides agree with TRBD2. Germline lookup yields CDR1 MNHNY and CDR2 SVGAGI (reference sequence). Unmatched junction bases numbered 7, after V lost 0 bases and J lost 7 bases. The CDR3 length is 15 residues. The DNA of the CDR3 is TGTGCCAGCAGTTACTCAGGGAGGGTCATGAATACGCAGTATTTT. Its protein is CASSYSGRVMNTQYF.

The chain recombines TRBV27 with TRBJ2-5; tentative D call: TRBD1 (6 bases). The V gene's germline CDR1 is MNHEY and CDR2 SMNVEV (reference sequence). The CDR3 covers 11 residues. V shed 7 bases and J shed 11 bases, with 14 bases lying between them. Written as DNA, the CDR3 is TGTGCCAGCACACAGGGACATGAGCAGTACTTC. It yields the protein CASTQGHEQYF.

This sequence joins TRBV27 and TRBJ2-7, with TRBD2 matching over 9 bases. Trimming took 6 bases from V and 7 from J; bases not matched to a gene: 4. The CDR3 length is 12 residues. Germline V gives CDR1 MNHEY, CDR2 SMNVEV (reference sequence). The CDR3 DNA reads as TGTGCCAGCAGATTAGCGGGGGCGGAGCAGTACTTC. This encodes CASRLAGAEQYF.

The table lists this clonotype with a few counts. One junction end disagrees with the germline gene, perhaps due to a read error. The V gene is TRBV6-5, the J gene TRBJ2-1, with D uncertain. Germline CDR1 reads MNHEY; CDR2 reads SVGAGI. This CDR3 has 13 amino acids. The CDR3 sequence is CASSYAWGNEQFF. In nucleotides, the CDR3 is TGTGCTAGCAGTTACGCCTGGGGCAATGAGCAGTTCTTC.

V is TRBV5-1 and J is TRBJ1-2; no reliable D call. This CDR3 spans 17 amino acids. Trimming removed 0 bases from V and 0 bases from J, with 15 bases in between. The V gene's germline CDR1 is SGHRS and CDR2 YFSETQ. CDR3 loop: CASSLAAGPEANYGYTF. DNA of the CDR3: TGCGCCAGCAGCTTGGCGGCAGGTCCTGAAGCTAACTATGGCTACACCTTC.

The chain has TRBV12-3 or TRBV12-4 and TRBJ2-5; 7 positions agree with TRBD2. The CDR3 contains 15 residues. V was clipped by 1 base and J by 11 bases; unmatched bases: 13. The chain's CDR3 is CASSLESGVGNEQYF. As DNA, the CDR3 is TGTGCCAGCAGTTTAGAAAGCGGGGTAGGCAATGAGCAGTACTTC.

The chain employs TRBV28 and TRBJ2-7; 7 nucleotides match TRBD2. Germline trimming cut 6 bases from V and 3 bases from J; bases unmatched to any gene: 14. Germline V gene lookup returns CDR1 MDHEN and CDR2 SYDVKM. The CDR3 spans 16 residues. The CDR3 bases are TGTGCCAGCAGGGCCCTTCGGGGGGAAGTAAACTACGAGCAGTACTTC. It yields the protein CASRALRGEVNYEQYF. Full variable domain (remainder filled in from reference TRBV28 and TRBJ2-7): DVKVTQSSRYLVKRTGEKVFLECVQDMDHENMFWYRQDPGLGLRLIYFSYDVKMKEKGDIPEGYSVSREKKERFSLILESASTNQTSMYLCASRALRGEVNYEQYFGPGTRLTVT.

This rearrangement joins TRBV7-8 to TRBJ2-3; 7 bases are a match to TRBD1. The ends lost 5 bases at V and 4 bases at J; junction bases unmatched: 12. The germline V gene has CDR1 SGHVS and CDR2 FQNEAQ. The CDR3 covers 16 residues. CDR3 residues: CASSEGGVWFADTQYF. CDR3 in DNA: TGTGCCAGCAGCGAAGGGGGCGTTTGGTTCGCAGATACGCAGTATTTT.

V usage is TRBV25-1 and J usage is TRBJ2-7; possible D gene TRBD1, 6 bases. Germline V gene data show CDR1 as MGHDK and CDR2 as SYGVNS. The CDR3 contains 13 residues. The ends were cut back, 9 bases at V and 7 bases at J, with 19 bases in the middle. In DNA, the CDR3 is TGTGCCAGGGTCACAGGGTTGGTCGAGGAGCAGTACTTC. It specifies CARVTGLVEEQYF.

The rearrangement links TRBV27 to TRBJ2-5; tentatively, D is TRBD2 (7 bases). Per the germline V gene, CDR1 is MNHEY and CDR2 is SMNVEV (reference sequence). The CDR3 runs to 15 residues. Trimming stripped 1 base from V and 5 bases from J, with 14 bases between. For the CDR3, the DNA is TGTGCCAGCAGTTTATGGGAGGGGGGGCCTGAGACCCAGTACTTC. It codes for CASSLWEGGPETQYF.

The genes are TRBV6-6 and TRBJ2-1; no reliable D call. Per germline, CDR1 MNHNY and CDR2 SVGAGI (reference sequence). V was clipped by 0 bases and J by 5 bases, with 8 bases between them. CDR3 length: 14 residues. The CDR3 DNA sequence: TGTGCCAGCAGTTACTCCGGCTGGGACAATGAGCAGTTCTTC. Protein product: CASSYSGWDNEQFF.

The chain couples TRBV13 to TRBJ2-7; maybe TRBD1 (6 bases). The germline V gene encodes CDR1 PRHDT and CDR2 FYEKMQ (reference sequence). The CDR3 runs 13 residues. Trimming pared 5 bases from V and 5 bases from J, leaving 13 bases between. The CDR3 DNA reads as TGTGCCAGCAGCGGACACAGGGTGCACGAGCAGTACTTC. Translating gives CASSGHRVHEQYF.

This chain uses TRBV11-2 with TRBJ2-3; maybe TRBD2 (6 bases). In germline, CDR1 is SGHAT, CDR2 FQNNGV. The CDR3 runs to 20 residues. The V end lost 4 bases, the J end lost 2 bases, and 28 bases lay between the germline ends. Written as DNA, the CDR3 is TGTGCCAGCAGCTCGCCGCCCCCCGGACTAACAGTTTATGTCACAGATACGCAGTATTTT. It is translated as CASSSPPPGLTVYVTDTQYF.

The chain carries TRBV11-2 and TRBJ2-7, with D perhaps matching TRBD1 (5 bases). V lost 0 bases, J lost 4 bases, and 13 bases lay in between. Germline lookup yields CDR1 SGHAT and CDR2 FQNNGV. The CDR3 runs to 15 residues. Here the CDR3 reads CASSLERTSGYEQYF. Here the CDR3 DNA reads TGTGCCAGCAGCTTAGAAAGGACATCTGGATACGAGCAGTACTTC.

The chain joins TRBV20-1 to TRBJ1-1, with D possibly TRBD1 on 5 matching bases. The CDR3 length is 13 residues. Germline V lookup: CDR1 DFQATT, CDR2 SNEGSKA (reference sequence). Trimming cost V 8 bases and J 7 bases, with 20 bases left between them. The CDR3 reads CSTTNQGIGEAFF. CDR3 DNA sequence: TGCAGTACTACTAACCAGGGTATCGGTGAAGCTTTCTTT.

The CDR3 DNA sequence: TGCGCCAGCAGCCAAGTAGGGACGGCGCCCGGCGGCTACACCTTC. Protein: CASSQVGTAPGGYTF. V gene TRBV4-1 combines with J gene TRBJ1-2, with D possibly TRBD1 on 5 matching bases. The CDR3 has 15 residues. V lost 1 base and J 8 bases, leaving 17 bases between the germline ends. CDR1 is MGHRA, CDR2 YSYEKL, per germline.

This rearrangement joins TRBV2 to TRBJ1-2; the D is unclear. Germline V gives CDR1 SNHLY, CDR2 FYNNEI. The germline V and J ends were trimmed by 6 bases and 5 bases, with 13 bases remaining between them. The CDR3 sequence is 13 residues long. CDR3: CASSPVVGYGYTF. The DNA for the CDR3 is TGTGCCAGCAGCCCCGTCGTGGGGTATGGCTACACCTTC.

The J gene is TRBJ2-7, the V gene TRBV4-2; 10 bases are a match to TRBD1. J lost 3 bases, V lost 3 bases, and 14 bases had no gene match. The CDR3 totals 18 residues. Germline V lookup: CDR1 LGHNA, CDR2 YNFKEQ. The CDR3 DNA reads as TGTGCCAGCAGCCATCGGGACAGGGGTATGAGTAGCTTCTACGAGCAGTACTTC. Translating it yields CASSHRDRGMSSFYEQYF.

The chain couples TRBV25-1 to TRBJ1-4; no clear D. Germline V gene data show CDR1 as MGHDK and CDR2 as SYGVNS. The CDR3 has 18 amino acids. Trimming took 6 bases from V and 6 from J, leaving 26 bases between them. CDR3 in DNA: TGTGCCAGCAGCGACCTTGGGCCAAATACGGTCCTTCATGAAAAACTGTTTTTT. Protein: CASSDLGPNTVLHEKLFF.